This record covers a single T cell receptor (beta chain). This sample stems from a study of blood T cell repertoires in COVID-19. Only in-frame clones appear in the TCRdb table, and some are missing; sequencing was by immunoSEQ multiplex PCR. Here the sample spans over 200,000 clones, 85% to 90% being singletons. V was clipped by 5 bases and J by 6 bases; unmatched bases: 8. The CDR3 runs to 14 residues. Germline V lookup: CDR1 SGHVS, CDR2 FNYEAQ. What was sequenced was PBMCs or T cells enriched from blood (not recorded which). The receptor comes from a woman aged 50 to 60 in a cohort exposed to, infected with or recovered from COVID-19 (not recorded which). The chain couples TRBV7-6 to TRBJ2-7, with TRBD1 identical over 9 bases. CDR3 in DNA: TGTGCCAGCAGCACCCGACAGGGGGAAGGCGAGCAGTACTTC. Translated: CASSTRQGEGEQYF.